This TCR beta chain stems from a study of low-dose radiotherapy and immunotherapy resistance in tumors. The time point: after trial treatment. Noted treatment: LDRT plus nivolumab, ipilimumab, low-dose cyclophosphamide and aspirin (RACIN trial). The V gene end was trimmed by 4 bases and the J gene end by 1 base; junction bases not matched to a gene: 11. Germline lookup yields CDR1 MGHRA and CDR2 YSYEKL. This CDR3 is 17 amino acids long. This clonotype was counted a few times. Covering alpha and beta chains, TRAV- and TRBV-specific primers were used for the first-strand cDNA. TCRs underwent approximately 20 PCR cycles of amplification with a constant-region primer and V-primer adapter. One entry per CDR3 protein, called by TCRdb with MiXCR from the reads. The profile covers approximately 42,000 distinct CDR3 sequences, with less than 30% appearing a single time and roughly a tenth taken by the ten largest.

Sequencing used PBMCs, obtained after low-dose radiotherapy plus immunotherapy. The rearrangement links TRBV4-1 to TRBJ2-7, with 9 positions matching TRBD2. The sequence derives from a male donor with prostate cancer. CDR3 protein: CASSLRPAAGGSYEQYF. CDR3 nucleotide sequence: TGCGCCAGCAGCCTCCGTCCCGCCGCGGGAGGGTCCTACGAGCAGTACTTC.